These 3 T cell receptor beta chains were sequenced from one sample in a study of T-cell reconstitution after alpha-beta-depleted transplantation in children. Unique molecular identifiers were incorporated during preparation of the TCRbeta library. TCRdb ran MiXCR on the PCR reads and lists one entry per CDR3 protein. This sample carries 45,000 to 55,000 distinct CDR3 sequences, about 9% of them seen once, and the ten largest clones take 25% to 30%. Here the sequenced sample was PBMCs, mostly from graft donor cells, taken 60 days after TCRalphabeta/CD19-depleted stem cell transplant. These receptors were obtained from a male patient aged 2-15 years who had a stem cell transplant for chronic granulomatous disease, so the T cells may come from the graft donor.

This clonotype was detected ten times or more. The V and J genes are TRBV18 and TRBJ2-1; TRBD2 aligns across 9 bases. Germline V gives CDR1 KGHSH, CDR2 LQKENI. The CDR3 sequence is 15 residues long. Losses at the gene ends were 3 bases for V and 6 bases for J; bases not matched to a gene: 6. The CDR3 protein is CASSPAASGTNEQFF. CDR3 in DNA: TGTGCCAGCTCACCCGCGGCTAGCGGGACCAATGAGCAGTTCTTC. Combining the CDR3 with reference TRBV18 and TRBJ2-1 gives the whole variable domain NAGVMQNPRHLVRRRGQEARLRCSPMKGHSHVYWYRQLPEEGLKFMVYLQKENIIDESGMPKERFSAEFPKEGPSILRIQQVVRGDSAAYFCASSPAASGTNEQFFGPGTRLTVL.

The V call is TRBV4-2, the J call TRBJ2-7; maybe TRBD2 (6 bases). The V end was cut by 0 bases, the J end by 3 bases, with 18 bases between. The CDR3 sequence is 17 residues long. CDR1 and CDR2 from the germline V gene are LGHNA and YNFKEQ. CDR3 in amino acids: CASSQEGPGAPNYEQYF. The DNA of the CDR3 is TGTGCCAGCAGCCAAGAGGGCCCGGGAGCACCTAACTACGAGCAGTACTTC.

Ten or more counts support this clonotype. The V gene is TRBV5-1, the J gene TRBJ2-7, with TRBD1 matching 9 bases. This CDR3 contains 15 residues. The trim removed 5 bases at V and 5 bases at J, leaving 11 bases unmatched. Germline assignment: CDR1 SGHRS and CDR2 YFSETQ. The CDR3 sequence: CASSFSTGQGDEQYF. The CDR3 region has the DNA TGCGCCAGCAGTTTTTCAACGGGACAGGGTGACGAGCAGTACTTC.